This TCR beta chain is from a study of blood T cell repertoires in COVID-19. The CDR3 length is 18 residues. V shed 0 bases and J shed 4 bases, with 20 bases lying between them. The germline V gene has CDR1 SGHRS and CDR2 YFSETQ. Produced via immunoSEQ multiplex PCR; TCRdb's table is partial and in-frame only. The sample has some 270,000 clones, about 80% seen once. Sequenced: peripheral blood. The rearrangement links TRBV5-1 to TRBJ2-1, with D unresolved. This TCR was recovered from a person between 65 and 80 years old with COVID-19, enrolled during active disease. The CDR3 DNA reads as TGCGCCAGCAGCTTGGAGGTCGGCCTAGGCTCCCTATACAATGAGCAGTTCTTC. Translating it yields CASSLEVGLGSLYNEQFF.